These 14 T cell receptor beta chains share one sample of origin, sequenced in a study of blood T cell repertoires in COVID-19. Produced via immunoSEQ multiplex PCR; TCRdb's table is partial and in-frame only. The sample has about 100,000 clones; around four fifths are singletons. The sequencing sample was made of peripheral blood. The receptor set was obtained from an older man with active or convalescent COVID-19.

J is TRBJ2-3 and V is TRBV30; maybe TRBD2 (5 bases). V shed 0 bases and J shed 0 bases, with 10 bases lying between them. CDR1 and CDR2 from the germline V gene are GTSNPN and SVGIG (reference sequence). The CDR3 is 15 residues long. CDR3: CAWSVPAASTDTQYF. The CDR3 DNA reads TGTGCCTGGAGTGTTCCAGCGGCAAGCACAGATACGCAGTATTTT.

The chain is built from TRBV4-1 and TRBJ2-7; TRBD2 is a possible D gene (6 bases). The germline CDR1 and CDR2 sequences are MGHRA and YSYEKL. Trimming took off 4 bases at V and 3 bases at J, with 19 bases between the two ends. CDR3 length equals 16 residues. In DNA form, the CDR3 reads TGCGCCAGCAGCCTCATTAGCGGAGGGATCGGCTACGAGCAGTACTTC. Translation gives CASSLISGGIGYEQYF.

This chain uses TRBV7-2 with TRBJ1-1; a possible D gene is TRBD1 (5 bases). Looked up from germline, CDR1 is SGHTA and CDR2 is FQGNSA. The CDR3 loop spans 14 amino acids. The V end was cut by 2 bases, the J end by 9 bases, with 16 bases between. The CDR3 is CASSLNLLAGQAFF. The CDR3 DNA reads TGTGCCAGCAGCTTAAACTTATTGGCAGGGCAAGCTTTCTTT.

The chain couples TRBV4-3 to TRBJ2-2, with unresolved D. Deletions cut 0 bases from V and 0 bases from J, with 11 bases between. Looked up from germline, CDR1 is LGHNA and CDR2 is YSLEER. The CDR3 is made up of 17 amino acids. The CDR3 nucleotides are TGCGCCAGCAGCCAAGATCGAGTACCGGCGAACACCGGGGAGCTGTTTTTT. This sequence encodes CASSQDRVPANTGELFF.

This clone was counted between two and nine times. The rearrangement links TRBV7-9 to TRBJ1-2; possible D gene TRBD1, 5 bases. The germline gives CDR1 SEHNR, CDR2 FQNEAQ (reference sequence). This CDR3 has 13 residues. The V and J ends lost 2 bases and 2 bases respectively, with 6 bases between them. CDR3 loop: CASSLRGNYGYTF. The CDR3 DNA is TGTGCCAGCAGCTTAAGGGGAAACTATGGCTACACCTTC.

This clone was counted between two and nine times. The V call is TRBV7-9, the J call TRBJ2-5; 11 positions match TRBD2. CDR3 length: 13 residues. Per the germline V gene, CDR1 is SEHNR and CDR2 is FQNEAQ (reference sequence). V was clipped by 5 bases and J by 7 bases; unmatched bases: 3. The CDR3 bases are TGTGCCAGCAGCCCACTAGCGGGGGCGACCCAGTACTTC. It translates to CASSPLAGATQYF. The whole variable domain, filled in from reference TRBV7-9 and TRBJ2-5, reads DTGVSQNPRHKITKRGQNVTFRCDPISEHNRLYWYRQTLGQGPEFLTYFQNEAQLEKSRLLSDRFSAERPKGSFSTLEIQRTEQGDSAMYLCASSPLAGATQYFGPGTRLLVL.

The chain uses TRBV5-1 and TRBJ2-5; the match to TRBD2 covers 7 bases. This CDR3 has 17 amino acids. From germline, CDR1 is SGHRS and CDR2 YFSETQ. Germline trimming cut 2 bases from V and 2 bases from J; bases unmatched to any gene: 12. CDR3 nucleotides: TGCGCCAGCAGCTTTAACCTCGGGGGGAGACGGCAAGAGACCCAGTACTTC. Translating gives CASSFNLGGRRQETQYF.

The chain links TRBV30 to TRBJ2-1, with D possibly matching TRBD2 (5 bases). V lost 2 bases and J 3 bases, leaving 11 bases between the germline ends. This CDR3 is 14 amino acids long. The germline V gene encodes CDR1 GTSNPN and CDR2 SVGIG (reference sequence). The CDR3 protein is CAWSIGDYYNEQFF. Written as DNA, the CDR3 is TGTGCCTGGAGTATCGGGGATTACTACAATGAGCAGTTCTTC.

Note on this clone: This specimen includes other DNA sequences encoding the same CDR3. This chain connects TRBV13 to TRBJ1-1; perhaps TRBD1 as D (6 bases). V was trimmed by 5 bases and J by 1 base, leaving 11 bases between them. Germline loops: CDR1 PRHDT, CDR2 FYEKMQ (reference sequence). The CDR3 consists of 14 residues. The CDR3 DNA reads TGTGCCAGCAGCCTAGACAGGAGGAACACTGAAGCTTTCTTT. It is translated as CASSLDRRNTEAFF.

In its sample, this clone was seen once. This chain joins TRBV19 and TRBJ1-3; no firm D call. The CDR3 is made up of 15 amino acids. Germline V gene lookup returns CDR1 LNHDA and CDR2 SQIVND (reference sequence). V lost 0 bases and J 0 bases, leaving 6 bases between the germline ends. CDR3 in DNA: TGTGCCAGTAGTATAGAAAACGGCTCTGGAAACACCATATATTTT. This codes for CASSIENGSGNTIYF.

The chain recombines TRBV24-1 with TRBJ1-2; D possibly corresponds to TRBD1 (6 bases). V gave up 7 bases and J gave up 8 bases, with 16 bases separating them. This CDR3 has 13 residues. CDR1 is KGHDR, CDR2 SFDVKD, per germline. CDR3 nucleotides: TGTGCCACCAGCTCCTCGGGGGGCAGGGGCTACACCTTC. It specifies CATSSSGGRGYTF.

This clone was recorded only once. The rearrangement joins TRBV5-1 to TRBJ2-7; 14 nucleotides agree with TRBD2. Per the germline V gene, CDR1 is SGHRS and CDR2 is YFSETQ. The trim removed 4 bases at V and 0 bases at J, leaving 6 bases unmatched. The CDR3 has 17 residues. CDR3 sequence: CASSAGLAGGLSYEQYF. For the CDR3, the DNA is TGCGCCAGCAGCGCTGGACTAGCGGGGGGTCTCTCCTACGAGCAGTACTTC.

J is TRBJ1-2 and V is TRBV6-5, with 9 positions matching TRBD1. Germline assignment: CDR1 MNHEY and CDR2 SVGAGI. The length of the CDR3 is 16 residues. V lost 2 bases and J lost 3; bases outside the gene matches: 7. The CDR3, as DNA: TGTGCCAGCAGTTACAACAGGGGGCTATATGACTATGGCTACACCTTC. This sequence encodes CASSYNRGLYDYGYTF.

This rearrangement joins TRBV9 to TRBJ1-5, with D maybe TRBD1 (6 bases). Germline CDR1 and CDR2: SGDLS and YYNGEE. This CDR3 spans 14 amino acids. Trimming took 3 bases from V and 5 from J, leaving 12 bases between them. CDR3 DNA: TGTGCCAGCAGCGAGGCGGACAGTTATCAGCCCCAGCATTTT. Translating gives CASSEADSYQPQHF.